A single sample gave rise to the 27 T cell receptor beta chains below, sequenced in a study of shared clonotypes between healthy human individuals. Measured with immunoSEQ multiplex PCR; TCRdb has only the in-frame clones, and not every one. The table shows about 2.4 million clones, with 93% occurring only once. Sample: naive CD4+ T cells from PBMCs. Specified subset: CD45RA+ positively selected. The source of these receptors is a young man in good health. Some clones in this sample may be carry-over from other donors' samples.

This chain uses TRBV29-1 with TRBJ2-7; D is ambiguous. The V gene lost 1 base and the J gene lost 0 bases, with 10 bases spanning the gap. Germline CDR1 and CDR2: SQVTM and ANQGSEA. This CDR3 contains 14 residues. CDR3 sequence reads: CSVEGVSSSYEQYF. The CDR3 DNA reads TGCAGCGTTGAAGGTGTCAGTAGCTCCTACGAGCAGTACTTC.

This sequence joins TRBV28 and TRBJ2-1; the match to TRBD2 covers 9 bases. V shed 5 bases and J 4 bases; nucleotides not matched to a gene: 6. The CDR3 length is 15 residues. The germline gives CDR1 MDHEN, CDR2 SYDVKM. This chain's CDR3 is CASSLKLAGYNEQFF. CDR3 DNA sequence: TGTGCCAGCAGTCTAAAACTAGCGGGTTACAATGAGCAGTTCTTC.

The rearrangement links TRBV4-2 to TRBJ2-3; 8 bases are a match to TRBD2. The germline CDR1 and CDR2 sequences are LGHNA and YNFKEQ. CDR3 length: 16 residues. The V segment lost 2 bases and the J segment 13 bases; nucleotides outside the gene matches: 17. The CDR3 loop reads CASSQQLVHAGTREYF. CDR3 sequence (DNA): TGTGCCAGCAGCCAACAATTAGTTCACGCCGGGACTAGGGAGTATTTT.

With respect to this clone: The sample carries other DNA sequences with the same CDR3. The J gene is TRBJ2-7, the V gene TRBV18; 7 bases agree with TRBD1. The V segment lost 1 base and the J segment 4 bases; nucleotides outside the gene matches: 4. The germline V gene has CDR1 KGHSH and CDR2 LQKENI. This CDR3 comprises 14 residues. CDR3 protein: CASSPRDSLYEQYF. The CDR3 DNA reads as TGTGCCAGCTCACCACGGGACAGCCTATACGAGCAGTACTTC.

V and J are TRBV5-1 and TRBJ2-1, with D possibly TRBD2 on 6 matching bases. The ends were cut back, 4 bases at V and 7 bases at J, with 12 bases in the middle. The CDR3 has 13 residues. Germline V gene sequence: CDR1 SGHRS, CDR2 YFSETQ. CDR3 coding DNA: TGCGCCAGCAGCCCAGGCGGGGAGAATGAGCAGTTCTTC. Translation: CASSPGGENEQFF.

CDR3 DNA sequence: TGTGCCAGCAGACAGGACCCGGCCACAGATACGCAGTATTTT. It translates to CASRQDPATDTQYF. The V call is TRBV6-5, the J call TRBJ2-3, with D perhaps matching TRBD1 (5 bases). With 6 bases removed from V and 2 bases from J, the gap between germline ends came to 12 bases. This CDR3 has 14 residues. CDR1 MNHEY and CDR2 SVGAGI come from the germline V gene.

In its sample, this clone was seen once. The chain has TRBV18 and TRBJ2-1; 8 bases align to TRBD1. The V segment lost 0 bases and the J segment 12 bases; nucleotides outside the gene matches: 13. This CDR3 is built from 16 residues. Germline V gene sequence: CDR1 KGHSH, CDR2 LQKENI. The CDR3 spells CASSPPSLGTGRGQFF. In nucleotides, the CDR3 is TGTGCCAGCTCACCACCAAGTCTCGGGACAGGTAGAGGGCAGTTCTTC.

This clone was found once. This chain joins TRBV28 and TRBJ1-6; weak D call: TRBD1 (5 bases). The CDR3 spans 15 residues. Per germline, CDR1 MDHEN and CDR2 SYDVKM. The germline V and J ends were trimmed by 2 bases and 9 bases, with 14 bases remaining between them. CDR3 region: CASSLAALGGSPLHF. For the CDR3, the DNA is TGTGCCAGCAGTTTAGCCGCCCTGGGGGGTTCACCCCTCCACTTT.

The DNA of the CDR3 is TGCGCCAGCAGACACCCCGGGACTAGCGGGAGGGCGAACACCGGGGAGCTGTTTTTT. Amino acids: CASRHPGTSGRANTGELFF. The V gene is TRBV5-1, the J gene TRBJ2-2; 16 bases are a match to TRBD2. Germline trimming cut 5 bases from V and 0 bases from J; bases unmatched to any gene: 7. This CDR3 has 19 amino acids. Germline lookup yields CDR1 SGHRS and CDR2 YFSETQ.

Of note for this clone: Other DNA sequences from this sample encode an identical CDR3 as well. V is TRBV29-1 and J is TRBJ1-1, with D perhaps TRBD1 (6 bases). This CDR3 comprises 13 residues. Germline V gene lookup returns CDR1 SQVTM and CDR2 ANQGSEA. Trimming shortened V by 6 bases and J by 0 bases, and 11 bases separated the two germline ends. In DNA form, the CDR3 reads TGCAGCGTCTACAGGGTGATGAACACTGAAGCTTTCTTT. Its translation is CSVYRVMNTEAFF.

This chain uses TRBV5-1 with TRBJ2-7; a weak D match, TRBD2 (5 bases). CDR1 is SGHRS and CDR2 is YFSETQ in the germline V gene. The length of the CDR3 is 16 residues. Trimming left V 1 base short and J 1 base short, with 15 bases between. The CDR3 loop reads CASSLSTGSPSYEQYF. The CDR3 DNA is TGCGCCAGCAGCTTGAGTACGGGGAGCCCTTCCTACGAGCAGTACTTC.

This clone was seen just once. The chain has TRBV5-4 and TRBJ2-1, with 15 positions matching TRBD2. The CDR3 extends over 16 amino acids. From germline, CDR1 is SGHNT and CDR2 YYREEE (reference sequence). Trimming took 4 bases from V and 4 from J; bases not matched to a gene: 3. The CDR3, as DNA: TGTGCCAGCAGCACGGGACTAGCGGGAGGATACAATGAGCAGTTCTTC. It yields the protein CASSTGLAGGYNEQFF.

V usage is TRBV5-1 and J usage is TRBJ1-1; TRBD1 might be the D (5 bases). V was cut by 5 bases and J by 4 bases, with 27 bases left in between. CDR3 length equals 18 residues. Germline lookup yields CDR1 SGHRS and CDR2 YFSETQ. The CDR3 is CASSGGVSEGGGITEAFF. CDR3 nucleotide sequence: TGCGCCAGCAGTGGGGGAGTCAGTGAGGGTGGCGGAATCACTGAAGCTTTCTTT.

This chain joins TRBV6-6 and TRBJ1-5, with TRBD1 matching over 7 bases. CDR1 and CDR2 (germline): MNHNY, SVGAGI (reference sequence). With 6 bases clipped from V and 2 bases from J, the junction kept 4 bases outside the gene matches. This CDR3 is 14 amino acids long. The CDR3 protein is CASRTGIRNQPQHF. CDR3 nucleotides: TGTGCCAGCAGGACAGGGATCCGCAATCAGCCCCAGCATTTT.

The V call is TRBV28, the J call TRBJ1-2; a possible D gene is TRBD1 (5 bases). Germline values: CDR1 MDHEN, CDR2 SYDVKM. This CDR3 comprises 13 residues. Trimming removed 6 bases from V and 13 bases from J, with 21 bases in between. DNA of the CDR3: TGTGCCAGCAGCCAACAAGACAGCTCACAGCTCACCTTC. This codes for CASSQQDSSQLTF.

On this clone itself: The identical CDR3 is also encoded by other nucleotide sequences in the sample. The gene calls are TRBV5-1 and TRBJ2-5, with D hard to call. Germline-derived CDR1 and CDR2 are SGHRS and YFSETQ. CDR3 length equals 13 residues. V shed 0 bases and J shed 3 bases, with 6 bases lying between them. This CDR3 is CASSLVPEETQYF. CDR3 bases: TGCGCCAGCAGCTTGGTCCCCGAAGAGACCCAGTACTTC.

Worth noting for this clone: Its ends do not fully match the called genes, so a read error is possible. This sequence joins TRBV28 and TRBJ2-7, with 12 bases fitting TRBD2. Germline V gene lookup returns CDR1 MDHEN and CDR2 SYDVKM. The CDR3 sequence is 14 residues long. In nucleotides, the CDR3 is TGTGCCAGCAGTAACCGACTACTAGCGGGAGGACCAGATTTC. This encodes CASSNRLLAGGPDF. The full variable domain, completed using reference TRBV28 and TRBJ2-7, is DVKVTQSSRYLVKRTGEKVFLECVQDMDHENMFWYRQDPGLGLRLIYFSYDVKMKEKGDIPEGYSVSREKKERFSLILESASTNQTSMYLCASSNRLLAGGPDFGPGTRLTVT.

This chain uses TRBV14 with TRBJ2-3; D ambiguous. The CDR3 is made up of 16 amino acids. V gave up 1 base and J gave up 1 base, with 12 bases separating them. Germline CDR1 reads SGHDN; CDR2 reads FVKESK. CDR3: CASSQVVGGRTDTQYF. The CDR3 region has the DNA TGTGCCAGCAGCCAAGTCGTCGGCGGTCGCACAGATACGCAGTATTTT.

This chain joins TRBV2 and TRBJ2-2; 12 bases match TRBD2. CDR3 size: 15 residues. Germline lookup yields CDR1 SNHLY and CDR2 FYNNEI. V shed 7 bases, J shed 6 bases, and the junction held 6 bases outside the gene matches. The CDR3 DNA reads TGTGCCAGCAAAGTGACTAGCGGGAGCTCCGGGGAGCTGTTTTTT. Amino acids: CASKVTSGSSGELFF.

The CDR3: CAWSKGLAGGNEQYF. CDR3 nucleotides: TGTGCCTGGAGCAAGGGACTAGCGGGAGGGAACGAGCAGTACTTC. This sequence joins TRBV30 and TRBJ2-7; 16 nucleotides align to TRBD2. The trim removed 3 bases at V and 5 bases at J, leaving 4 bases unmatched. CDR1 is GTSNPN and CDR2 is SVGIG in the germline V gene (reference sequence). CDR3 size: 15 residues.

V and J are TRBV4-3 and TRBJ2-3; D is unresolved. V lost 1 base and J lost 1, with 12 bases in between. Per germline, CDR1 LGHNA and CDR2 YSLEER. CDR3 length equals 16 residues. As DNA, the CDR3 is TGCGCCAGCAGCCAAGTGGCTTCCGCGGGCACAGATACGCAGTATTTT. The encoded protein is CASSQVASAGTDTQYF.

This chain uses TRBV18 with TRBJ1-1, with D possibly being TRBD1 (5 bases). This CDR3 is 14 amino acids long. CDR1 is KGHSH, CDR2 LQKENI, per germline. Trimming left V 1 base short and J 3 bases short, with 9 bases between. The CDR3 nucleotides are TGTGCCAGCTCACCACTTACAGGCTACACTGAAGCTTTCTTT. Protein product: CASSPLTGYTEAFF.

This chain uses TRBV5-1 with TRBJ2-7; tentative D call: TRBD1 (6 bases). CDR3 length: 15 amino acids. Germline V gene lookup returns CDR1 SGHRS and CDR2 YFSETQ. The V and J ends lost 1 base and 3 bases respectively, with 14 bases between them. CDR3 coding DNA: TGCGCCAGCAGCTTGTCCCGGGACATCTACTACGAGCAGTACTTC. It yields the protein CASSLSRDIYYEQYF.

The chain uses TRBV2 and TRBJ2-1; D is perhaps TRBD2 (6 bases). The germline V gene encodes CDR1 SNHLY and CDR2 FYNNEI. Trimming removed 4 bases from V and 0 bases from J, with 13 bases in between. The CDR3 runs 16 residues. CDR3 in DNA: TGTGCCAGCAGTGGACGGCTAGCGAACTCCTACAATGAGCAGTTCTTC. It encodes CASSGRLANSYNEQFF.

The gene calls are TRBV9 and TRBJ2-1; 10 bases map to TRBD2. The CDR3 loop spans 14 amino acids. With V trimmed by 2 bases and J by 7 bases, 3 bases remained unmatched. In germline, CDR1 is SGDLS, CDR2 YYNGEE. This CDR3 is CASSVSSGSNEQFF. DNA for the CDR3: TGTGCCAGCAGCGTGTCTAGCGGGAGTAATGAGCAGTTCTTC.

V gene TRBV5-6 combines with J gene TRBJ2-5; 9 nucleotides match TRBD1. The CDR3 length is 15 residues. The V segment lost 4 bases and the J segment 5 bases; nucleotides outside the gene matches: 9. Germline CDR1 and CDR2: SGHDT and YYEEEE. CDR3 DNA: TGTGCCAGCAGCCAGAACAGGGGGCGTGGGGAGACCCAGTACTTC. It yields the protein CASSQNRGRGETQYF.

This clone was picked up a small number of times. This chain links TRBV27 with TRBJ2-7; 13 nucleotides line up with TRBD2. V lost 6 bases, J lost 7 bases, and 3 bases stayed unmatched. CDR3 length: 13 residues. Germline lookup yields CDR1 MNHEY and CDR2 SMNVEV (reference sequence). The CDR3 DNA follows: TGTGCCAGCAGGGTGGGACTAGCGGGAGAGCAGTACTTC. It yields the protein CASRVGLAGEQYF.